This T cell receptor (beta chain) was sequenced during a study of early T cells in non-severe SARS-CoV-2 infection. Study results and limitations: Matching against VDJdb likely underestimated virus-specific expansions, favoring anti-spike CD8.

A word on this clonotype: Antigen specificity is unknown.

CDR1 MNHEY and CDR2 SVGAGI come from the germline V gene. V shed 2 bases and J shed 1 base, with 2 bases lying between them. CDR3 length equals 13 residues. TCRdb reanalysed the 5' RACE reads using MiXCR and keeps one entry per CDR3 protein. The table includes approximately 30,000 distinct CDR3 sequences, approximately 7.1% detected once. Source: whole blood, taken at baseline. The chain recombines TRBV6-5 with TRBJ2-2; D is undetermined. This clonotype was sampled from an adult who was a healthcare worker with PCR-confirmed SARS-CoV-2 infection or an uninfected control (not recorded which). Written as DNA, the CDR3 is TGTGCCAGCAGTTACGTGAACACCGGGGAGCTGTTTTTT. Its translation: CASSYVNTGELFF.